This TCR beta chain comes out of a study of human T cells and chemical hapten exposure. Study-wide background: Sensitization applied 2% DPC to around 2 cm by around 2 cm of upper inner arm skin. Study-wide results and limits: The number of TCRs above 1 in 1000 frequency did not change after DPC sensitization. There was alopecia in the donors, so their immune response may differ from that of healthy people.

The CDR3 runs 15 residues. The germline gives CDR1 SNHLY, CDR2 FYNNEI. The V segment lost 6 bases and the J segment 0 bases; nucleotides outside the gene matches: 6. Per the study methods: Per-sample TCR counts ranged from about 20,000 to 750,000, median roughly 98,000. TCRdb fed the RACE reads into MiXCR, producing one record per CDR3 protein. The V and J calls reflect TCRdb's pipeline rather than the authors' work. The sample has some 340,000 distinct CDR3 sequences, around 7% seen once. This clonotype was observed many times. Its antigen remains unknown. The time point was: patch test 1, 2 weeks after DPC sensitization. Treatment described: therapeutic diphenylcyclopropenone sensitization with weekly scalp DPC.

The chain has TRBV2 and TRBJ2-3, with 7 bases fitting TRBD2. The sequenced sample was whole blood, obtained in connection with sensitization to the hapten diphenylcyclopropenone (DPC). The clonotype was recovered from a woman in her late teens or twenties with alopecia areata. Some clones in this sample may be carry-over from other donors' samples. CDR3 DNA: TGTGCCAGCAGCCTGGGACTACCAAGCACAGATACGCAGTATTTT. This encodes CASSLGLPSTDTQYF.